This T cell receptor (beta chain) was sequenced in a study of shared clonotypes between healthy human individuals. Study findings and constraints: Exclusively blood specimens were collected; tissue repertoires likely differ. Among the subsets, naive ones generally showed larger estimated richness than memory ones.

Donors had no recently reported acute infections or vaccinations and were HIV-negative. To note about this clone: The antigen is unknown.

Using immunoSEQ multiplex PCR, the repertoire was profiled, and TCRdb retains in-frame clones only, with some absent. This repertoire shows fewer than 2.5 million clones, roughly 93% found once; its top ten account for approximately 0.37%. V was shortened by 5 bases and J by 9 bases, with 17 bases between the two germline ends. From germline, CDR1 is MDHEN and CDR2 SYDVKM. The CDR3 contains 14 residues. The sequence came from a man aged 18 to 30 in good health. Some clones in this sample may be carry-over from other donors' samples. This sequence joins TRBV28 and TRBJ1-3; no reliable D call. Sequenced: naive CD4+ T cells from PBMCs. Stated subset: CD45RA+ positively selected. CDR3 DNA: TGTGCCAGCAGTCCTAGGGTACTTGGCGGCACCATATATTTT. This gives the protein CASSPRVLGGTIYF.